This TCR beta chain was observed in a study of blood T cell repertoires in COVID-19. Authors' processing steps: The authors estimated nucleated cell counts from reference gene primer amplification. Sequencing used immunoSEQ multiplex PCR; TCRdb keeps in-frame clones, though not all of them. That table supplies the V and J calls and clone size; D and trimming were determined from the DNA. The data show 45,000 to 50,000 clones, over 75% seen once. Germline CDR1 and CDR2: MDHEN and SYDVKM. Trimming took off 5 bases at V and 7 bases at J, with 14 bases between the two ends. This CDR3 is built from 14 residues.

The TCR was taken from a woman aged 80 or older with COVID-19, enrolled during active disease. This chain joins TRBV28 and TRBJ1-4, with D unclear. The sequencing input was peripheral blood. CDR3 loop: CASSPTYAGEKLFF. The CDR3 DNA is TGTGCCAGCAGTCCCACTTACGCCGGTGAAAAACTGTTTTTT.